These 18 T cell receptor beta chains share one sample of origin, sequenced in a study of cytomegalovirus exposure and HLA in healthy donors. Primers included in the PCR were 60 Vbeta and 13 Jbeta primers. Assay used: immunoSEQ multiplex PCR; TCRdb lists only in-frame clones, some missing. This table has about 140,000 clones, around 80% appearing once. Sequences were obtained from PBMCs. The receptors come from a man over 45 in good health and CMV-seronegative.

The chain uses TRBV12-5 and TRBJ1-2; no reliable D call. This CDR3 has 14 residues. Germline CDR1 is LGHNT and CDR2 is FRNRAP. V shed 6 bases and J shed 6 bases, with 17 bases lying between them. CDR3 sequence reads: CASGATGNLDGYTF. CDR3 nucleotide sequence: TGTGCTAGTGGAGCTACCGGGAACCTCGATGGCTACACCTTC. Full variable domain (outside the CDR3, taken from reference TRBV12-5 and TRBJ1-2): DARVTQTPRHKVTEMGQEVTMRCQPILGHNTVFWYRQTMMQGLELLAYFRNRAPLDDSGMPKDRFSAEMPDATLATLKIQPSEPRDSAVYFCASGATGNLDGYTFGSGTRLTVV.

This sequence joins TRBV7-2 and TRBJ1-2; possible D gene TRBD1, 6 bases. The CDR3 sequence is 14 residues long. V was trimmed by 5 bases and J by 6 bases, leaving 16 bases between them. CDR1 is SGHTA, CDR2 FQGNSA, per germline. The CDR3 sequence: CASSEQGTRNGYTF. Written as DNA, the CDR3 is TGTGCCAGCAGCGAGCAAGGGACACGCAATGGCTACACCTTC.

The V gene is TRBV4-2, the J gene TRBJ2-1; 9 bases align to TRBD2. Losses at the gene ends were 0 bases for V and 1 base for J; bases not matched to a gene: 1. This CDR3 is built from 16 residues. CDR1 is LGHNA, CDR2 YNFKEQ, per germline. The CDR3 DNA reads as TGTGCCAGCAGCCAAGAGGCGGGGGGGTCCTACAATGAGCAGTTCTTC. Its protein is CASSQEAGGSYNEQFF.

The chain joins TRBV7-9 to TRBJ2-7; D might be TRBD1 (6 bases). Trimming stripped 4 bases from V and 5 bases from J, with 12 bases between. The CDR3 sequence is 13 residues long. CDR1 and CDR2 from the germline V gene are SEHNR and FQNEAQ (reference sequence). This chain's CDR3 is CASSSDYRDEQYF. In nucleotides, the CDR3 is TGTGCCAGCAGCTCCGACTACAGGGACGAGCAGTACTTC.

The chain has TRBV27 and TRBJ1-2, with no clear D. The CDR3 runs to 13 residues. Germline V gene data show CDR1 as MNHEY and CDR2 as SMNVEV (reference sequence). Trimming left V 3 bases short and J 5 bases short, with 10 bases between. The CDR3 region has the DNA TGTGCCAGCAGTTTCCCCGGAGGGTATGGCTACACCTTC. Translated: CASSFPGGYGYTF.

Comment on this clone: The junction and the germline gene differ at one end; a read error may be behind it. V gene TRBV9 combines with J gene TRBJ1-4; D uncertain. Germline V CDR1 and CDR2: SGDLS, YYNGEE. The CDR3 totals 14 residues. CDR3 residues: CASSLSHSKEKLFF. CDR3 nucleotide sequence: TGTGCCAGCAGCCTCTCTCACTCTAAGGAAAAACTGTTTTTT.

The chain employs TRBV6-4 and TRBJ1-5; 7 bases line up with TRBD1. The CDR3 loop spans 16 amino acids. After removal of 0 bases from V and 2 bases from J, the junction contained 4 bases not matched to a gene. The V gene's germline CDR1 is MRHNA and CDR2 SNTAGT. CDR3 region: CASSDSWTGGNQPQHF. CDR3 in DNA: TGTGCCAGCAGTGACTCATGGACAGGAGGCAATCAGCCCCAGCATTTT.

The rearrangement joins TRBV6-1 to TRBJ2-4, with D perhaps TRBD1 (5 bases). Looked up from germline, CDR1 is MNHNS and CDR2 is SASEGT. The length of the CDR3 is 13 residues. V lost 4 bases and J 6 bases, leaving 10 bases between the germline ends. DNA for the CDR3: TGTGCCAGCAGTGGACAGACTCTAAACATTCAGTACTTC. This sequence encodes CASSGQTLNIQYF.

The V call is TRBV19, the J call TRBJ2-7; 12 bases map to TRBD1. The V gene's germline CDR1 is LNHDA and CDR2 SQIVND (reference sequence). The trim removed 4 bases at V and 2 bases at J, leaving 15 bases unmatched. The length of the CDR3 is 19 residues. The CDR3 sequence is CASSKGSGTGGVDPYEQYF. CDR3 nucleotide sequence: TGTGCCAGTAGTAAAGGTTCCGGGACAGGGGGCGTTGACCCCTACGAGCAGTACTTC.

Turning to this clone: In the same sample, other DNA sequences code for this CDR3. The chain is built from TRBV11-2 and TRBJ1-6; 9 bases agree with TRBD1. The CDR3 runs 14 residues. V trimming: 5 bases; J trimming: 10 bases; junction bases outside the gene matches: 6. Per the germline V gene, CDR1 is SGHAT and CDR2 is FQNNGV. For the CDR3, the DNA is TGTGCCAGCAGCACCCGACAGGGGGGATCACCCCTCCACTTT. This codes for CASSTRQGGSPLHF.

This clone was picked up one time. The V and J genes are TRBV11-3 and TRBJ2-7; weak D call: TRBD1 (5 bases). Trimming cost V 5 bases and J 5 bases, with 16 bases left between them. CDR1 and CDR2 from the germline V gene are SGHNT and YENEEA. The CDR3 totals 14 residues. In nucleotides, the CDR3 is TGTGCCAGCAGCCAGGGCCCCTCTCGCAACGAGCAGTACTTC. Protein product: CASSQGPSRNEQYF.

The V call is TRBV19, the J call TRBJ2-1; tentatively, D is TRBD1 (6 bases). This CDR3 is 16 amino acids long. The germline V gene has CDR1 LNHDA and CDR2 SQIVND (reference sequence). Trimming removed 3 bases at V and 5 bases at J, with 17 bases between. The CDR3 here is CASSILRGSADNEQFF. CDR3 bases: TGTGCCAGTAGTATCCTCAGGGGATCCGCGGACAATGAGCAGTTCTTC.

The J gene is TRBJ1-2, the V gene TRBV5-4; tentative D call: TRBD1 (6 bases). The CDR3 consists of 15 residues. Germline lookup yields CDR1 SGHNT and CDR2 YYREEE (reference sequence). The germline V and J ends were trimmed by 2 bases and 2 bases, with 13 bases remaining between them. The CDR3 DNA reads TGTGCCAGCAGCTTTCCTTCCGGGACAAACTATGGCTACACCTTC. This encodes CASSFPSGTNYGYTF.

V usage is TRBV19 and J usage is TRBJ2-7, with 8 bases lining up with TRBD1. CDR1 is LNHDA, CDR2 SQIVND, per germline (reference sequence). The CDR3 runs 15 residues. The V gene end was trimmed by 4 bases and the J gene end by 2 bases; junction bases not matched to a gene: 7. The CDR3 is CASSTGRDRTYEQYF. The CDR3, as DNA: TGTGCCAGTAGTACTGGCCGGGACAGGACCTACGAGCAGTACTTC.

CDR3 protein: CASSYLDRADTGELFF. The CDR3 bases are TGTGCCAGCAGTTACTTGGACAGGGCGGACACCGGGGAGCTGTTTTTT. The chain couples TRBV6-5 to TRBJ2-2, with 8 bases fitting TRBD1. Germline values: CDR1 MNHEY, CDR2 SVGAGI. CDR3 size: 16 residues. The ends lost 1 base at V and 3 bases at J; junction bases unmatched: 4.

The V call is TRBV4-2, the J call TRBJ2-7, with TRBD2 identical over 8 bases. CDR3 size: 13 residues. After removal of 4 bases from V and 6 bases from J, the junction contained 5 bases not matched to a gene. Germline loops: CDR1 LGHNA, CDR2 YNFKEQ. DNA of the CDR3: TGTGCCAGCAGCCCGGGGGCGGGGGGCGAGCAGTACTTC. Translating gives CASSPGAGGEQYF.

The rearrangement uses TRBV9 and TRBJ1-2, with 10 bases aligning to TRBD1. Germline CDR1 SGDLS, CDR2 YYNGEE. The J segment lost 4 bases and the V segment lost 3 bases, leaving 9 bases of the junction unmatched. This CDR3 spans 16 amino acids. The CDR3 protein is CASSATGTGVIYGYTF. DNA of the CDR3: TGTGCCAGCAGCGCCACCGGGACAGGGGTTATCTATGGCTACACCTTC.

This chain links TRBV2 with TRBJ2-7, with 13 nucleotides matching TRBD2. The length of the CDR3 is 19 residues. After removal of 3 bases from V and 0 bases from J, the junction contained 11 bases not matched to a gene. Germline CDR1 is SNHLY and CDR2 is FYNNEI. The CDR3 is CASSDSYGTSGDLSYEQYF. The CDR3 DNA sequence: TGTGCCAGCAGTGATAGTTATGGGACTAGCGGGGATCTCTCCTACGAGCAGTACTTC.